The T cell receptor (beta chain) described here comes from a study of post-analysis software for immune sequencing data. Broader study findings: Comparison with controls showed significantly lower normalized Chao1 diversity in multiple sclerosis patients. Compared with controls, patients had more of about five TRBV segments, including TRBV5-6, TRBV5-1 and TRBV20-1. Strong co-clustering by F measure linked samples that shared a preparation batch.

As regards this clonotype: Its specificity is unknown.

Unique molecular identifiers were carried by the TCR beta cDNA libraries. With roughly 1 to 10 million T cells as the source, 500,000 to 650,000 cDNA molecules resulted. TCRdb independently ran MiXCR on the PCR reads; one entry per CDR3 protein. The sample holds approximately 460,000 distinct CDR3 sequences; approximately 45% are singletons and the top ten take 12%. From germline, CDR1 is SGHRS and CDR2 YFSETQ. This CDR3 region has 16 residues. V was trimmed by 0 bases and J by 4 bases, leaving 16 bases between them. The TCR comes from a girl between 5 and 17 years old with multiple sclerosis. Sequencing was performed on blood. The chain links TRBV5-1 to TRBJ1-2; perhaps TRBD1 as D (6 bases). Here the CDR3 reads CASSLGTDFGGYGYTF. CDR3 bases: TGCGCCAGCAGCTTGGGGACAGACTTTGGGGGCTATGGCTACACCTTC.